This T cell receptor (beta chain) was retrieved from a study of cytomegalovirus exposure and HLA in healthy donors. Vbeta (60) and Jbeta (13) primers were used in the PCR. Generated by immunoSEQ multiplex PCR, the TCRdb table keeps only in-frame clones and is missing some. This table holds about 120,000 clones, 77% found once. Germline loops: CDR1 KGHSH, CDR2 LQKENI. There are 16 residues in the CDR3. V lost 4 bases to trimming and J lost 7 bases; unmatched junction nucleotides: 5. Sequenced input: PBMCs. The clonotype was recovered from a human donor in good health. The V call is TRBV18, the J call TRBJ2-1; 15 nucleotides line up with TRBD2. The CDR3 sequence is CASSQGTSGRSNEQFF. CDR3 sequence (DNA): TGTGCCAGCTCACAGGGGACTAGCGGGAGGTCGAATGAGCAGTTCTTC.